This T cell receptor (beta chain) derives from a study of blood T cells in healthy people across ages. This clonotype has a handful of counts. What it recognizes is unknown. V was cut by 7 bases and J by 6 bases, with 13 bases left in between. Per the germline V gene, CDR1 is ENHRY and CDR2 is SYGVKD. CDR3 length equals 13 residues. General observations from the study: Higher naive T cell percentage went strongly together with higher TCR beta diversity.

The authors ran a second PCR of 7 to 11 cycles using a sample-barcoded 5' primer and a J-beta primer mix. With 12 random nucleotides, a template-switch adaptor tagged each individual cDNA molecule. MiXCR, run by TCRdb on the 5' RACE reads, gives a single entry per CDR3 protein. This table has around 1,500,000 distinct CDR3 sequences, approximately 28% appearing once. The chain uses TRBV10-3 and TRBJ2-4, with D possibly being TRBD2 (6 bases). The sequenced sample was blood. This TCR was sampled from a woman under 40 in good health. In DNA form, the CDR3 reads TGTGCCATCAAGGAGGGAGAAGGAAACATTCAGTACTTC. Residues: CAIKEGEGNIQYF.